Below are 14 T cell receptor beta chains sequenced from a single sample in a study of OX40 agonist ivuxolimab in advanced cancers. TCRdb keeps only in-frame clones here, not all; method: immunoSEQ multiplex PCR. In the table there are over 100,000 clones, 90% of which are singletons. This specimen was CD4+ or CD8+ T cells sorted from blood, taken in a trial of the OX40 agonist ivuxolimab. The receptors here all came from an adult with an advanced solid tumor such as melanoma, head and neck, liver or kidney cancer.

V is TRBV5-6 and J is TRBJ2-3; either TRBD1 or TRBD2 may supply D (6 bases each). Trimming stripped 3 bases from V and 0 bases from J, with 14 bases between. The CDR3 totals 16 residues. The germline V gene has CDR1 SGHDT and CDR2 YYEEEE. In nucleotides, the CDR3 is TGTGCCAGCAGCTCTGAGGGGGGTTCGAGCACAGATACGCAGTATTTT. Residues: CASSSEGGSSTDTQYF.

The CDR3 is CASSTGGVWEQYF. In DNA, the CDR3 is TGTGCCAGCAGCACAGGAGGGGTCTGGGAGCAGTACTTC. This chain uses TRBV11-2 with TRBJ2-7, with a tentative D call TRBD2 (6 bases). The CDR3 totals 13 residues. From germline, CDR1 is SGHAT and CDR2 FQNNGV. V shed 5 bases and J shed 7 bases, with 15 bases lying between them. The full variable domain, completed using reference TRBV11-2 and TRBJ2-7, is EAGVAQSPRYKIIEKRQSVAFWCNPISGHATLYWYQQILGQGPKLLIQFQNNGVVDDSQLPKDRFSAERLKGVDSTLKIQPAKLEDSAVYLCASSTGGVWEQYFGPGTRLTVT.

The rearrangement joins TRBV6-1 to TRBJ2-7; D is possibly TRBD2 (6 bases). The CDR3 runs 13 residues. The germline CDR1 and CDR2 sequences are MNHNS and SASEGT. The CDR3 protein is CAGSDARRDGQYF. CDR3 DNA: TGTGCGGGGAGTGATGCGCGGCGGGACGGGCAGTACTTC.

Of note for this clone: The sample has other DNA sequences that encode this CDR3 too. V is TRBV9 and J is TRBJ1-2; D might be TRBD1 (6 bases). Trimming removed 2 bases from V and 2 bases from J, with 7 bases in between. Germline V lookup: CDR1 SGDLS, CDR2 YYNGEE. This CDR3 contains 13 residues. The DNA of the CDR3 is TGTGCCAGCAGCGTGGACAGAAACTATGGCTACACCTTC. Its translation: CASSVDRNYGYTF.

The rearrangement links TRBV6-5 to TRBJ2-7; either TRBD1 or TRBD2 may fit D (5 bases each). The CDR3 consists of 12 residues. Germline V CDR1 and CDR2: MNHEY, SVGAGI. Trimming left V 6 bases short and J 5 bases short, with 11 bases between. DNA of the CDR3: TGTGCCAGCAGAGGGGTTAGCGACGAGCAGTACTTC. It encodes CASRGVSDEQYF.

J is TRBJ1-3 and V is TRBV30; no clear D. Trimming took 0 bases from V and 3 from J, leaving 9 bases between them. The CDR3 runs 14 residues. CDR1 is GTSNPN and CDR2 is SVGIG in the germline V gene (reference sequence). The CDR3 DNA reads as TGTGCCTGGAGTGTACTGGGCCTTGGAAACACCATATATTTT. Translation: CAWSVLGLGNTIYF.

This clone occurred a few times. The chain recombines TRBV15 with TRBJ1-1; D gene uncertain. Germline-derived CDR1 and CDR2 are LNHNV and YYDKDF (reference sequence). CDR3 length equals 16 residues. With 1 base removed from V and 5 bases from J, the gap between germline ends came to 17 bases. The CDR3 loop reads CATSRGVRRLWTEAFF. The CDR3 DNA sequence: TGTGCCACCAGCAGAGGAGTCCGTCGGTTGTGGACTGAAGCTTTCTTT.

This chain joins TRBV18 and TRBJ1-1; 7 nucleotides agree with TRBD1. Germline V lookup: CDR1 KGHSH, CDR2 LQKENI. This CDR3 region has 14 residues. J gave up 5 bases and V 5 bases, and 8 bases lay outside the gene matches. CDR3: CASSIRQGSTEAFF. The CDR3 bases are TGTGCCAGCTCAATACGACAGGGTAGTACTGAAGCTTTCTTT.

J is TRBJ2-7 and V is TRBV4-1; D perhaps matches TRBD2 (6 bases). The V end lost 3 bases, the J end lost 2 bases, and 11 bases lay between the germline ends. This CDR3 has 14 residues. CDR1 and CDR2 from the germline V gene are MGHRA and YSYEKL. CDR3: CASSQLGEAYEQYF. The CDR3 DNA reads TGCGCCAGCAGCCAGTTGGGGGAGGCCTACGAGCAGTACTTC.

CDR3 DNA sequence: TGTGCCAGCAGCTTAGCGGGAGAGTACGAGCAGTACTTC. It is translated as CASSLAGEYEQYF. V usage is TRBV7-9 and J usage is TRBJ2-5, with a weak D call TRBD2 (5 bases). Gene TRBJ2-7 matches the end of the DNA better, so the J call may be wrong. Per germline, CDR1 SEHNR and CDR2 FQNEAQ (reference sequence). This CDR3 has 13 amino acids.

The rearrangement uses TRBV5-1 and TRBJ2-5; 10 nucleotides match TRBD2. CDR1 is SGHRS, CDR2 YFSETQ, per germline. Trimming at V came to 2 bases and at J to 4 bases, leaving 8 bases not matched to a gene. The CDR3 covers 16 residues. The CDR3 loop is CASSLGSSGRGETQYF. The CDR3 DNA sequence: TGCGCCAGCAGCTTAGGCTCTAGCGGGAGAGGAGAGACCCAGTACTTC.

The rearrangement uses TRBV7-9 and TRBJ1-2; 7 bases are shared with TRBD1. V trimming: 4 bases; J trimming: 0 bases; junction bases outside the gene matches: 5. Germline-derived CDR1 and CDR2 are SEHNR and FQNEAQ (reference sequence). This CDR3 has 15 amino acids. The CDR3 coding sequence is TGTGCCAGCAGCTCCGGACAGGCTTCTAACTATGGCTACACCTTC. Protein: CASSSGQASNYGYTF.

The J gene is TRBJ2-6, the V gene TRBV27; D possibly uses TRBD1 or TRBD2 (5 bases each). The germline CDR1 and CDR2 sequences are MNHEY and SMNVEV (reference sequence). This CDR3 is built from 19 residues. V gave up 1 base and J gave up 0 bases, with 16 bases separating them. In DNA form, the CDR3 reads TGTGCCAGCAGTTTATATAGTCGGGGCAGGAGCTCTGGGGCCAACGTCCTGACTTTC. Translation: CASSLYSRGRSSGANVLTF. Together with reference TRBV27 and TRBJ2-6, the CDR3 gives the full variable domain: EAQVTQNPRYLITVTGKKLTVTCSQNMNHEYMSWYRQDPGLGLRQIYYSMNVEVTDKGDVPEGYKVSRKEKRNFPLILESPSPNQTSLYFCASSLYSRGRSSGANVLTFGAGSRLTVL.

The chain links TRBV7-6 to TRBJ2-2; 7 nucleotides match TRBD1. Germline V gene data show CDR1 as SGHVS and CDR2 as FNYEAQ. This CDR3 is built from 17 residues. The V segment lost 4 bases and the J segment 5 bases; nucleotides outside the gene matches: 13. For the CDR3, the DNA is TGTGCCAGCAGCTCAACGACAGGGAGTTATGTGACCGGGGAGCTGTTTTTT. Translated: CASSSTTGSYVTGELFF.